This section outlines one TCR beta chain sequence together with its context. This sample is part of a study of Ad26.COV2.S vaccination and SARS-CoV-2 variants. The CDR3 is made up of 15 amino acids. The germline gives CDR1 LGHDT, CDR2 YNNKEL (reference sequence). V lost 5 bases, J lost 5 bases, and 11 bases stayed unmatched. The treatment was: about 20 received Ad26.COV2.S at low or high dose, single or two shots; about 5 received placebo; per-sample allocation not given. Each sample was drawn 63 days after the first injection (of vaccine or placebo). Data came from immunoSEQ multiplex PCR; TCRdb stores just in-frame clones and leaves some out. The data hold approximately 340,000 clones, with around 83% observed a single time.

The receptor was isolated from a person aged 18 to 65 who received the Ad26.COV2.S COVID-19 vaccine or a placebo. Sequencing used peripheral blood, obtained in a trial of Ad26.COV2.S vaccine versus placebo. This chain links TRBV3-1 (or the pseudogene TRBV3-2) with TRBJ2-5, with 7 bases fitting TRBD2. CDR3 in amino acids: CASSWRTRGGETQYF. The CDR3 DNA follows: TGTGCCAGCAGCTGGAGGACTAGGGGCGGGGAGACCCAGTACTTC.